This T cell receptor (beta chain) was sequenced during a study of T cell clones after liver transplantation (dated by TCRdb to between 2018 and 2021). About the full investigation: The samples were obtained from ITN030ST, a randomized trial that attempted immunosuppression withdrawal within 2 years after liver transplantation. After a pre-transplant mixed lymphocyte reaction, TCRbeta sequencing was used to pinpoint donor-reactive T cell clones, which were subsequently tracked in post-transplant blood. As an antigen-independent comparator for donor-reactive sequences, third party-reactive TCRbeta sequences were also identified from pre-transplant MLRs. Of the eight recipients, a few were HCV-positive, while the remaining recipients had been transplanted for non-autoimmune, non-viral indications. Until randomization at 12-24 months post-transplant, subjects were given standard immunosuppression, with no induction therapy. Tolerance was defined as complete withdrawal of immunosuppression for at least one year without a rise in liver enzymes beyond twice the upper limit of normal. Blood samples were taken pre-transplant, pre-randomization before withdrawal, and post-randomization after full withdrawal or failed withdrawal. A cohort of 8 liver transplant recipients was studied, of whom 3 were classified as tolerant and 5 as non-tolerant.

This clone was found a few times. What antigen it recognizes has not been identified. The record has no base qualities; no much larger clone is one base away. The time point label here, explained by the study, means: pre-transplant. Unstimulated PBMCs, after thawing, were stained for CD3, CD4 and CD8 and then FACS-sorted into CD3+CD4+ and CD3+CD8+ populations. Randomization to immunosuppression withdrawal applied to every one of the 8 studied subjects. Genomic DNA was isolated with the Qiagen DNeasy Blood and Tissue Kit. General study outcomes and caveats: Donor-reactive sequences declined more than third party-reactive ones, suggesting partial antigen-specific deletion unrelated to withdrawal success. In 5 of 8 subjects, regardless of tolerance or HCV status, circulating donor-reactive CD4 TCRbeta sequences dropped significantly post-transplant. Conclusions were preliminary, limited by small, heterogeneous patient numbers and non-standardized post-transplant time points. In two subjects, low numbers of available donor cells limited the measurable donor-reactive repertoire. Since no allograft tissue specimens were available, donor-reactive T cells may have migrated into the graft instead of being deleted. Once repertoire turnover was taken into account, donor-reactive detection showed a significant reduction for CD4 in 7 of 8 subjects and for CD8 in 8 of 8.

Frozen genomic DNA underwent high-throughput TCRbeta CDR3 sequencing by immunoSEQ, including PCR amplification, mapping, bias correction and internal controls. Under the source paper's analysis protocol: Productive rearrangements were kept, and unique TCRbeta sequences were defined by CDR3 nucleotide sequence plus V and J gene. For a sequence to be called donor-reactive, it needed a frequency of at least 0.01% and at least 5-fold expansion in CFSE-low cells compared with unstimulated pre-transplant cells. Minimum frequency thresholds were set for each subject on the basis of the unstimulated sample with the lowest template count, so that a detection power of at least 90% was ensured. Repertoire turnover was measured by Jensen-Shannon divergence between the top 1000 TCRbeta sequences post- and pre-transplant. Two-sided Fisher's exact tests were used to test for changes in how often donor-reactive sequences were detected. TCRdb's version of the immuneACCESS table is confined to in-frame rearrangements and falls short of the full clone set. An unresolved V gene accounts for under half of the shortfall where checked; the remainder is of unknown origin. Clone size and the V and J calls come from that table; the DNA yielded D and trimming. The sample table lists some 7,900 clones, around 80% of them with a count of one. The ten largest account for about 42% of the sample.

V is reduced by 2 bases and J by 2 bases, leaving a spacing of 8 bases between them. The CDR3 contains 13 residues, cysteine and phenylalanine counted. Only CDR3 DNA is held: 39 bases, read in frame from base 1. For CDR1 and CDR2, the germline V gene lists SGHDT and YYEEEE. Here the chain combines TRBV5-6 and TRBJ2-7, with the D gene not clear enough to name. The material was CD8+ T cells from blood, obtained before liver transplant. The TCR was taken from a human donor who received a liver transplant. The DNA is as follows: TGTGCCAGCAGCTTCGGAGATACCTACGAGCAGTACTTC. Translation gives CASSFGDTYEQYF.